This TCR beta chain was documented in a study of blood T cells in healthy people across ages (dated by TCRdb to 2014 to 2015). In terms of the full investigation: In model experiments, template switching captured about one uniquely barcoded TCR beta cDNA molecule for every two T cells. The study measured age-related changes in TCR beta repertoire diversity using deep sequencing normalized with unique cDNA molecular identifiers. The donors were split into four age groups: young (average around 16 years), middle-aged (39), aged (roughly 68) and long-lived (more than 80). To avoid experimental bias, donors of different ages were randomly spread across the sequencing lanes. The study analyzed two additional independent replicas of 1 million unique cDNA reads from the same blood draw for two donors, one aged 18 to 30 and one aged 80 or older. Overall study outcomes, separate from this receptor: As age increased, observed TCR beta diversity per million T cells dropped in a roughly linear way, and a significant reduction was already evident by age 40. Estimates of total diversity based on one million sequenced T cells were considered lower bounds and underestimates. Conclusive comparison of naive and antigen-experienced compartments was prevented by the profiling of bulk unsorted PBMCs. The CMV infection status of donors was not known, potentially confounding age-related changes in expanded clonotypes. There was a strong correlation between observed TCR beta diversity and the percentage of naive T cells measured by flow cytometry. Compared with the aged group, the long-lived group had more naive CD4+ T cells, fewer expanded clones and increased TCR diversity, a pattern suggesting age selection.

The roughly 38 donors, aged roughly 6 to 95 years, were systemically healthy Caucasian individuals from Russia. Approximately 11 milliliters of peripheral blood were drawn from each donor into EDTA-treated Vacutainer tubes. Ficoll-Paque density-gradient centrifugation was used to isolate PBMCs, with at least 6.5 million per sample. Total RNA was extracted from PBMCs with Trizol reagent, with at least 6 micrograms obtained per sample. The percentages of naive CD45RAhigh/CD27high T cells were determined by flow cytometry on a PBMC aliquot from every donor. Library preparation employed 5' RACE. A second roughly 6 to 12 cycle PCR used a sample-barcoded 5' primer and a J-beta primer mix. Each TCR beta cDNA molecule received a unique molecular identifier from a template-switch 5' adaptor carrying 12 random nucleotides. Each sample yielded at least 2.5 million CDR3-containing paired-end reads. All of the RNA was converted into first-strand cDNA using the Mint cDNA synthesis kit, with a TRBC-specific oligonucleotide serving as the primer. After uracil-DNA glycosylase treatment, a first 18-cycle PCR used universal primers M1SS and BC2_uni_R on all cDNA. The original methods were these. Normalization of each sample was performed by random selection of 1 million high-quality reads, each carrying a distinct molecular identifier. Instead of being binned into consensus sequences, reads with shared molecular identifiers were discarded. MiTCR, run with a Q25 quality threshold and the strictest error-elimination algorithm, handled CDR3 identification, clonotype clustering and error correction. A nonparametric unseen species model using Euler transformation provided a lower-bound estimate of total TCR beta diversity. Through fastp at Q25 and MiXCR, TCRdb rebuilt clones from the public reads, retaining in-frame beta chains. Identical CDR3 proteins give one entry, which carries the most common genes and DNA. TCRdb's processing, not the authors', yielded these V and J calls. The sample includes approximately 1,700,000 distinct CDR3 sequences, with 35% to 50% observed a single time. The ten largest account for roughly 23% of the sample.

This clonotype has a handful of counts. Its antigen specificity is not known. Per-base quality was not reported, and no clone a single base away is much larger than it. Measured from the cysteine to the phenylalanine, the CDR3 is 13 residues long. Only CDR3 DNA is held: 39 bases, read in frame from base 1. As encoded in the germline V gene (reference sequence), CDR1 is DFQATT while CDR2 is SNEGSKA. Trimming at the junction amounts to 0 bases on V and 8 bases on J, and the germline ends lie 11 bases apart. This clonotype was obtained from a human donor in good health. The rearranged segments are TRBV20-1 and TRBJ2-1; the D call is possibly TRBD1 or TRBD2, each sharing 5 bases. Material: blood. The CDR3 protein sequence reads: CSARDLEGHEQFF. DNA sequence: TGCAGTGCTAGAGATCTAGAGGGACATGAGCAGTTCTTC.